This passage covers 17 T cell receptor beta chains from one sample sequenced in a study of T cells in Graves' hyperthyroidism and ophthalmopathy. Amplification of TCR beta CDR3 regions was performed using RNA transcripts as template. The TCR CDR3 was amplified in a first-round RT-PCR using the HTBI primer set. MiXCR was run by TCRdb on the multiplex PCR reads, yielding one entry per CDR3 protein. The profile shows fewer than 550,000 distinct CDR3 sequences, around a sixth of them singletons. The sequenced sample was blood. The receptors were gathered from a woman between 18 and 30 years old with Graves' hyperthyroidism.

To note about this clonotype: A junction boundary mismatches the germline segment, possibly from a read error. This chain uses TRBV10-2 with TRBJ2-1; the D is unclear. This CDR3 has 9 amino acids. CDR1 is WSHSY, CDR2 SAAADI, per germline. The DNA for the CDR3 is TGCGCCAGCGGTGATGAGCAGTTCTTC. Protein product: CASGDEQFF.

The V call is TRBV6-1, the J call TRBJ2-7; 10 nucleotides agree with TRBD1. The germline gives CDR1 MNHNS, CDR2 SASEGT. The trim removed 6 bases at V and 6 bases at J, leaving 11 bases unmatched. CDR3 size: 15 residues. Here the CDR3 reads CASRAIGTGEFEQYF. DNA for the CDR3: TGTGCCAGCAGAGCAATCGGGACAGGGGAGTTCGAGCAGTACTTC.

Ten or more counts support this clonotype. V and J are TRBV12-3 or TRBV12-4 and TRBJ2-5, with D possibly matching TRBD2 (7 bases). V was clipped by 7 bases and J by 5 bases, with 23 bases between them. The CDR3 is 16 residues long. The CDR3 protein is CASTNLRGGNRETQYF. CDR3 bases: TGTGCCAGCACCAACCTTAGGGGGGGGAACCGGGAGACCCAGTACTTC.

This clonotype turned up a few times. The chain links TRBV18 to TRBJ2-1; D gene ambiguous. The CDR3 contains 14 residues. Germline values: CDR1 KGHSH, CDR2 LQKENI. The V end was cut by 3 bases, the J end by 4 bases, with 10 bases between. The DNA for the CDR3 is TGTGCCAGCTCACCCCAGAATCAGTACAATGAGCAGTTCTTC. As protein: CASSPQNQYNEQFF.

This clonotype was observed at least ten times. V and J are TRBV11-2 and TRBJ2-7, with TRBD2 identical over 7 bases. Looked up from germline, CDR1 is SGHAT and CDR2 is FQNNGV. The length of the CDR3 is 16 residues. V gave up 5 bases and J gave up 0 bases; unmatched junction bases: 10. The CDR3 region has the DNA TGTGCCAGCAGCACCTTCCCGACGGGAGGCTCCTACGAGCAGTACTTC. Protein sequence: CASSTFPTGGSYEQYF.

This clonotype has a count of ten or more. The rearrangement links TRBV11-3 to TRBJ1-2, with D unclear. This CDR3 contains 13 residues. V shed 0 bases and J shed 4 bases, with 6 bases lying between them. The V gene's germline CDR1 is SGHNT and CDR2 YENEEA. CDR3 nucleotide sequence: TGTGCCAGCAGCTTAGATGTCCCCTATGGCTACACCTTC. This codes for CASSLDVPYGYTF.

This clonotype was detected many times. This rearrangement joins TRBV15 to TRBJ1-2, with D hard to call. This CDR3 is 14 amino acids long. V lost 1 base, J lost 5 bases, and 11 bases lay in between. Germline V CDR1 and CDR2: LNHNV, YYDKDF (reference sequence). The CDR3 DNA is TGTGCCACCAGCAGAGTTTGGGGAGATTATGGCTACACCTTC. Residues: CATSRVWGDYGYTF. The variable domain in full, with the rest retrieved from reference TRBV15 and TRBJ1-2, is DAMVIQNPRYQVTQFGKPVTLSCSQTLNHNVMYWYQQKSSQAPKLLFHYYDKDFNNEADTPDNFQSRRPNTSFCFLDIRSPGLGDTAMYLCATSRVWGDYGYTFGSGTRLTVV.

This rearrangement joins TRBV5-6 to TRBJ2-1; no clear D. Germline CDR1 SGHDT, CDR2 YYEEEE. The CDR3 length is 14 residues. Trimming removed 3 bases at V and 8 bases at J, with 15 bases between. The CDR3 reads CASSWYLRDYEQFF. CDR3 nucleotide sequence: TGTGCCAGCAGCTGGTACCTACGCGACTATGAGCAGTTCTTC.

The CDR3 protein is CASSVAIYTDTQYF. The CDR3 DNA sequence: TGTGCCAGCAGCGTAGCTATCTACACAGATACGCAGTATTTT. The rearrangement joins TRBV9 to TRBJ2-3; D ambiguous. The length of the CDR3 is 14 residues. Germline lookup yields CDR1 SGDLS and CDR2 YYNGEE. V was clipped by 0 bases and J by 2 bases, with 7 bases between them.

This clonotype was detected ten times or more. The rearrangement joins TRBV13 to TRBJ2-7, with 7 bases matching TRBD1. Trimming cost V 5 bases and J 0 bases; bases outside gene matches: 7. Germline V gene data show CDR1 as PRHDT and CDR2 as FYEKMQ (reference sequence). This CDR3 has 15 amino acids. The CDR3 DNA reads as TGTGCCAGCAGCATCGAGGGGGCAGGCTCCTACGAGCAGTACTTC. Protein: CASSIEGAGSYEQYF. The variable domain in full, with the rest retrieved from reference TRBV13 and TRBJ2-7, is AAGVIQSPRHLIKEKRETATLKCYPIPRHDTVYWYQQGPGQDPQFLISFYEKMQSDKGSIPDRFSAQQFSDYHSELNMSSLELGDSALYFCASSIEGAGSYEQYFGPGTRLTVT.

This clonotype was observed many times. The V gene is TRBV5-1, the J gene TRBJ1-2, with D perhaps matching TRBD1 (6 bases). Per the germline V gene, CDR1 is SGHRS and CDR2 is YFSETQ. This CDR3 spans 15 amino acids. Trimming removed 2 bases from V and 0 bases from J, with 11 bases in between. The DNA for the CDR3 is TGCGCCAGCAGCTTCGACAGGAATCCTAACTATGGCTACACCTTC. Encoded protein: CASSFDRNPNYGYTF.

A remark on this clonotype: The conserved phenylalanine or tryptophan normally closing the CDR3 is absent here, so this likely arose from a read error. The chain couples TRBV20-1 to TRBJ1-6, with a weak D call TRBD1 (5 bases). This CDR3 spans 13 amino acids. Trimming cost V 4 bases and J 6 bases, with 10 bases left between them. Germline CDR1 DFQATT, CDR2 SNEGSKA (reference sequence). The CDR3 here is CSATGRANSPLHS. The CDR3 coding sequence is TGCAGTGCTACCGGCAGGGCTAATTCACCCCTCCACTCT.

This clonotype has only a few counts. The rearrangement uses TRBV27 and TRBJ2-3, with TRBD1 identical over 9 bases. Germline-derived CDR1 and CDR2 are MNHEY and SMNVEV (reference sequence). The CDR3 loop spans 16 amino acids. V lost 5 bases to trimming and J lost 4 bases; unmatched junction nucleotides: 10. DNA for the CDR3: TGTGCCAGCAGTACTAAAGGGACAGGGTTCGCAGATACGCAGTATTTT. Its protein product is CASSTKGTGFADTQYF.

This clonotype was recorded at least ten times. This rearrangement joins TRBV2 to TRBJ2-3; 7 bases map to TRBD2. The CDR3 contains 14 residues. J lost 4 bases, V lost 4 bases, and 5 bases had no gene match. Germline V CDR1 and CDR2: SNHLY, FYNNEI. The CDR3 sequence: CASSVGLGADTQYF. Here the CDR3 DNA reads TGTGCCAGCAGTGTCGGACTAGGGGCAGATACGCAGTATTTT.

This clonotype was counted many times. The CDR3 is CASSLRQGSDTQYF. Here the CDR3 DNA reads TGTGCCAGCAGTTTACGACAGGGTTCAGATACGCAGTATTTT. The chain employs TRBV27 and TRBJ2-3; 7 nucleotides line up with TRBD1. Trimming at V came to 2 bases and at J to 4 bases, leaving 3 bases not matched to a gene. CDR3 length: 14 amino acids. Germline CDR1 is MNHEY and CDR2 is SMNVEV (reference sequence).

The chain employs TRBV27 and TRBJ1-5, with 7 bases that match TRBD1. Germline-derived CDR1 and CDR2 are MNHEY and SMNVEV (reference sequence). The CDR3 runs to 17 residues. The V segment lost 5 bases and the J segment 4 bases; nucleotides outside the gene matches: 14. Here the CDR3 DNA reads TGTGCCAGCAGTCGAGGGACTGGGCAGGGGGGAAATCAGCCCCAGCATTTT. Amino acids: CASSRGTGQGGNQPQHF.

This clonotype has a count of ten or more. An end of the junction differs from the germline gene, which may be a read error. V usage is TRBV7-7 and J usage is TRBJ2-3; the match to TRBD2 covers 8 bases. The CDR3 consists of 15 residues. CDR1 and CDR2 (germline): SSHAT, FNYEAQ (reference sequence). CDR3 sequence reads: CASSLTSGHTDTQYF. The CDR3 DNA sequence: TGTGCTAGCAGCCTCACTAGCGGTCATACAGATACGCAGTATTTT. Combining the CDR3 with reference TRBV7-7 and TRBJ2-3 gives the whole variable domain GAGVSQSPRYKVTKRGQDVTLRCDPISSHATLYWYQQALGQGPEFLTYFNYEAQPDKSGLPSDRFSAERPEGSISTLTIQRTEQRDSAMYRCASSLTSGHTDTQYFGPGTRLTVL.